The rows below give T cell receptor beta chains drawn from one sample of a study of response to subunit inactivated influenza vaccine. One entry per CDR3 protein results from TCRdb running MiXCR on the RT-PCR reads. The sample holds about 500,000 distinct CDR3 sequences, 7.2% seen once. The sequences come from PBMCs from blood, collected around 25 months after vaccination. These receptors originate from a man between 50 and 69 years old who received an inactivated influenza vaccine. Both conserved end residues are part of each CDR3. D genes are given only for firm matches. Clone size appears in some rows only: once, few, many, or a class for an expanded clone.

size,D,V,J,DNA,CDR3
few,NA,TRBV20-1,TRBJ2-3,TGCAGTGCTAGAGATTTGAAGGGAGCAGCAGATACGCAGTATTTT,CSARDLKGAADTQYF
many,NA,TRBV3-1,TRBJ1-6,TGTGCCAGCAGCCAAGATAGAGATTTTCGTTCACCCCTCCACTTT,CASSQDRDFRSPLHF
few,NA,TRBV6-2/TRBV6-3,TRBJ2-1,TGTGCCACCAGCTCCCTGCCGAGCTCCTACAATGAGCAGTTCTTC,CATSSLPSSYNEQFF
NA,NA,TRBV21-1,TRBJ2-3,TGTGCCAGCCCTCCAAAGCGGGAGGGCACAGATACGCAGTATTTT,CASPPKREGTDTQYF
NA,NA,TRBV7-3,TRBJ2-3,TGTGCCAGCAGCTCAATCAGCACAGATACGCAGTATTTT,CASSSISTDTQYF
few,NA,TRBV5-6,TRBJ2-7,TGTGCCAGCAGCAACGGGCCTACCCCCTACGAGCAGTACTTC,CASSNGPTPYEQYF
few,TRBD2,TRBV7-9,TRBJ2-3,TGTGCCATAGCGGGAGTTGTATACACAGATACGCAGTATTTT,CAIAGVVYTDTQYF
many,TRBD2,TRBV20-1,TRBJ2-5,TGCAGTGCTAGTGGCCTAGCGGGGGGACTCGAAGAGACCCAGTACTTC,CSASGLAGGLEETQYF
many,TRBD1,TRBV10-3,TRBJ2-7,TGTGCCATCAGTGGAGGACAGGGCTTTGTATACGAGCAGTACTTC,CAISGGQGFVYEQYF
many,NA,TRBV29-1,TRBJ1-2,TGCAGCATTTATGGGGCCGACGGCTACACCTTC,CSIYGADGYTF
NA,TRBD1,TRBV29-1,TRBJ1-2,TGCAGCGTCGGGACAGACTATGGCTACACCTTC,CSVGTDYGYTF
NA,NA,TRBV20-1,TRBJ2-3,TGCAGTCGGGAAAGACAACCGTTAGATACGCAGTATTTT,CSRERQPLDTQYF
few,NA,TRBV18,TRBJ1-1,TGTGCCAGCTCACCAAGGGGCTACACTGGCACTGAAGCTTTCTTT,CASSPRGYTGTEAFF
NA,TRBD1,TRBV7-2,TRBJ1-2,TGTGCCAGCAGCCCTAGACAGGGGGCGAGCTATGGCTACACCTTC,CASSPRQGASYGYTF
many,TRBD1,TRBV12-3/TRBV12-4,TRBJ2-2,TGTGCCAGCAGTTGGGACAGGGGGGGAACCGGGGAGCTGTTTTTT,CASSWDRGGTGELFF
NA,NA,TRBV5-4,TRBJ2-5,TGTGCCAGCAGCCATTCTCAGGGGTCAGAGACCCAGTACTTC,CASSHSQGSETQYF
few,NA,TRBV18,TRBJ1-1,TGTGCCAGCTCACCATTCTCTGGGTTGGAAGCTTTCTTT,CASSPFSGLEAFF
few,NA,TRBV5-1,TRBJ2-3,TGCGCCAGCATGAAGGCGGGGACATCGGGCACAGATACGCAGTATTTT,CASMKAGTSGTDTQYF
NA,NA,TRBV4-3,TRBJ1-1,TGCGCCAGCAGCCCAGCTGGGGGGTTGAACACTGAAGCTTTCTTT,CASSPAGGLNTEAFF